Sequencing of this TCR beta chain was carried out in a study of PD-L1 blockade in urothelial cancer. As for the study in general: Patients, treated from about 2014 onward, received atezolizumab 1,200 mg intravenously every 3 weeks. About 90% of the roughly 29 patients were males with bladder-origin urothelial cancer. Blood gave a median 141,255 T cells.

This CDR3 spans 18 amino acids. The germline CDR1 and CDR2 sequences are WSHSY and SAAADI. V was clipped by 4 bases and J by 6 bases; unmatched bases: 12. About this clone itself: The antigen is unknown.

Whole-study results and caveats: In blood at 3 weeks, tumor-associated clones expanded more among patients with durable benefit.

Using immunoSEQ multiplex PCR, the repertoire was profiled, and TCRdb retains in-frame clones only, with some absent. Altogether some 29,000 clones are present, 80% to 90% being singletons, with the ten largest covering around 3.2%. The sequence was collected from a man aged 45 to 65 with urothelial cancer. The chain carries TRBV10-2 and TRBJ2-1, with 13 positions matching TRBD2. The sequencing used PBMCs, collected around atezolizumab (anti-PD-L1) treatment. CDR3 sequence reads: CASSVGVGLAGDVNEQFF. The CDR3 coding sequence is TGCGCCAGCAGTGTCGGCGTCGGACTAGCGGGAGATGTCAATGAGCAGTTCTTC.